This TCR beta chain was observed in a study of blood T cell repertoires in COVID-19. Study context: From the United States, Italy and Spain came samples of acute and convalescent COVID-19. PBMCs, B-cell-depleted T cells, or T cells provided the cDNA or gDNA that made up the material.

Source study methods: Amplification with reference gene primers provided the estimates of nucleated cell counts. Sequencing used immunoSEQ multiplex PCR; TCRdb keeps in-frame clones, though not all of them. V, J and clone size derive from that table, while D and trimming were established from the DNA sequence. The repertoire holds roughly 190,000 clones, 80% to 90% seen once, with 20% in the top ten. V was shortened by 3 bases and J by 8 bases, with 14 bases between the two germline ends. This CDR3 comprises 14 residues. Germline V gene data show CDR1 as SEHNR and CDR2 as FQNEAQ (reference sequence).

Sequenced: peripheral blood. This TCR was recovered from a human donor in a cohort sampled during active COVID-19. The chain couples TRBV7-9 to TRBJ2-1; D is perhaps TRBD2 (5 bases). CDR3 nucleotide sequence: TGTGCCAGCAGCTTGCGGGTACCGACCCATGAGCAGTTCTTC. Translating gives CASSLRVPTHEQFF.